A selection of T cell receptor beta chains follows, all from one sample in a study of cytomegalovirus exposure and HLA in healthy donors. Measured with immunoSEQ multiplex PCR; TCRdb has only the in-frame clones, and not every one. This table holds about 64,000 clones, about three quarters found once. Specimen: PBMCs. The receptors were sampled from a male donor in good health and CMV-seropositive. Both conserved end residues are part of each CDR3. Each record gives: D gene, J gene, V gene, clone size, CDR3 protein, CDR3 DNA. A D gene is named only where the DNA matches it firmly. Some rows have no size entry. The others give once, few or many, or a class for an expanded clone.

D: TRBD1; J: TRBJ2-7; V: TRBV2; size: .; CDR3: CASSGATGSYEQYF; DNA: TGTGCCAGCAGTGGTGCGACAGGGAGCTACGAGCAGTACTTC
D: .; J: TRBJ1-2; V: TRBV5-1; size: few; CDR3: CASSLGSGLGYTF; DNA: TGCGCCAGCAGCTTGGGTTCAGGGTTGGGCTACACCTTC
D: .; J: TRBJ2-7; V: TRBV29-1; size: .; CDR3: CSVEVPGQSYEQYF; DNA: TGCAGCGTTGAAGTCCCCGGACAGTCCTACGAGCAGTACTTC
D: TRBD1; J: TRBJ1-3; V: TRBV30; size: .; CDR3: CAWSGRQGFGNTIYF; DNA: TGTGCCTGGAGTGGAAGACAGGGATTTGGAAACACCATATATTTT
D: .; J: TRBJ1-2; V: TRBV7-9; size: .; CDR3: CASSLSLGLGGYTF; DNA: TGTGCCAGCAGCTTATCCCTCGGACTCGGGGGCTACACCTTC
D: .; J: TRBJ1-2; V: TRBV5-4; size: few; CDR3: CASSLMQDGYTF; DNA: TGTGCCAGCAGCTTGATGCAGGATGGCTACACCTTC
D: .; J: TRBJ2-2; V: TRBV5-1; size: .; CDR3: CASKNGAANTGELFF; DNA: TGCGCCAGCAAGAATGGGGCAGCGAACACCGGGGAGCTGTTTTTT
D: TRBD1; J: TRBJ2-7; V: TRBV15; size: few; CDR3: CATSKGQTNYEQYF; DNA: TGTGCCACCAGCAAGGGACAGACAAACTACGAGCAGTACTTC
D: TRBD1; J: TRBJ1-1; V: TRBV6-1; size: .; CDR3: CASRDWTGHEAFF; DNA: TGTGCCAGCAGAGACTGGACAGGGCATGAAGCTTTCTTT
D: .; J: TRBJ1-5; V: TRBV6-5; size: few; CDR3: CAGLPDSRNQPQHF; DNA: TGTGCCGGGCTTCCGGACAGCCGAAATCAGCCCCAGCATTTT
D: TRBD2; J: TRBJ2-1; V: TRBV4-3; size: .; CDR3: CASSHATSGGFNEQFF; DNA: TGCGCCAGCAGCCATGCCACTAGCGGGGGCTTCAATGAGCAGTTCTTC
D: TRBD2; J: TRBJ2-2; V: TRBV28; size: .; CDR3: CASSYVRGDAGELFF; DNA: TGTGCCAGCAGTTACGTCCGGGGGGACGCCGGGGAGCTGTTTTTT
D: .; J: TRBJ2-7; V: TRBV11-2; size: .; CDR3: CASSLGTGGDSTYEQYF; DNA: TGTGCCAGCAGCTTAGGCACGGGGGGCGACAGTACCTACGAGCAGTACTTC
D: .; J: TRBJ1-6; V: TRBV5-4; size: .; CDR3: CASSFRQDYNSPLHF; DNA: TGTGCCAGCAGCTTCCGACAGGACTATAATTCACCCCTCCACTTT
D: .; J: TRBJ2-2; V: TRBV6-1; size: .; CDR3: CASSEIRNTGELFF; DNA: TGTGCCAGCAGTGAAATTAGGAACACCGGGGAGCTGTTTTTT
D: .; J: TRBJ2-3; V: TRBV6-1; size: .; CDR3: CASRSLAGGIDTQYF; DNA: TGTGCCAGCAGAAGCCTAGCAGGAGGCATAGATACGCAGTATTTT
D: TRBD1; J: TRBJ1-2; V: TRBV4-2; size: .; CDR3: CASSPQGQATYGYTF; DNA: TGTGCCAGCAGCCCCCAGGGACAGGCCACCTATGGCTACACCTTC
D: .; J: TRBJ2-1; V: TRBV5-8; size: .; CDR3: CASSLADWRGRDEQFF; DNA: TGTGCCAGCAGCTTGGCCGATTGGAGGGGGCGTGATGAGCAGTTCTTC
D: .; J: TRBJ1-2; V: TRBV27; size: .; CDR3: CASSAQGSNYGYTF; DNA: TGTGCCAGCAGTGCTCAGGGATCTAACTATGGCTACACCTTC
D: .; J: TRBJ2-5; V: TRBV6-6; size: .; CDR3: CASSYSVETQYF; DNA: TGTGCCAGCAGTTATTCTGTCGAGACCCAGTACTTC
D: TRBD1; J: TRBJ1-1; V: TRBV28; size: .; CDR3: CASSLPGQGNTEAFF; DNA: TGTGCCAGCAGTCTCCCGGGACAGGGGAACACTGAAGCTTTCTTT
D: TRBD1; J: TRBJ1-2; V: TRBV16; size: .; CDR3: CASSLNGGQAPYGYTF; DNA: TGTGCCAGCAGCCTCAATGGGGGACAGGCCCCGTATGGCTACACCTTC
D: TRBD2; J: TRBJ2-3; V: TRBV19; size: .; CDR3: CASINSGGGTDTQYF; DNA: TGTGCCAGTATCAATAGCGGGGGAGGGACAGATACGCAGTATTTT
D: .; J: TRBJ2-2; V: TRBV7-9; size: .; CDR3: CASQPPRRENTGELFF; DNA: TGTGCCAGCCAACCCCCCAGGCGAGAGAACACCGGGGAGCTGTTTTTT
D: TRBD1; J: TRBJ1-2; V: TRBV29-1; size: once; CDR3: CSVEDGGQGNGYTF; DNA: TGCAGCGTTGAAGACGGTGGACAGGGGAATGGCTACACCTTC
D: .; J: TRBJ1-2; V: TRBV7-9; size: .; CDR3: CASSLVHAGVGYTF; DNA: TGTGCCAGCAGCTTAGTTCATGCCGGGGTGGGCTACACCTTC
D: .; J: TRBJ2-1; V: TRBV29-1; size: .; CDR3: CSVELRTVSYNEQFF; DNA: TGCAGCGTCGAACTTAGGACAGTCTCCTACAATGAGCAGTTCTTC
D: .; J: TRBJ2-3; V: TRBV2; size: once; CDR3: CASVEGGTDTQYF; DNA: TGTGCCAGCGTTGAGGGGGGGACAGATACGCAGTATTTT
D: .; J: TRBJ1-1; V: TRBV30; size: .; CDR3: CAWSLTRDTEAFF; DNA: TGTGCCTGGAGCTTGACTAGGGACACTGAAGCTTTCTTT
D: .; J: TRBJ2-7; V: TRBV14; size: .; CDR3: CASSQGLHSYEQYF; DNA: TGTGCCAGCAGCCAAGGGTTACATTCCTACGAGCAGTACTTC
D: .; J: TRBJ1-1; V: TRBV15; size: .; CDR3: CATSPERQYLGDEAFF; DNA: TGTGCCACCAGCCCAGAAAGACAGTACCTGGGCGATGAAGCTTTCTTT
D: .; J: TRBJ2-3; V: TRBV7-9; size: .; CDR3: CASSLAQSTDTQYF; DNA: TGTGCCAGCAGCTTAGCCCAGAGCACAGATACGCAGTATTTT
D: TRBD1; J: TRBJ1-1; V: TRBV19; size: .; CDR3: CASRAGGSGFTEAFF; DNA: TGTGCCAGTAGGGCAGGGGGCTCAGGTTTCACTGAAGCTTTCTTT
D: .; J: TRBJ1-1; V: TRBV7-9; size: .; CDR3: CSSSGPDTEAFF; DNA: TGTTCCAGCAGCGGGCCGGACACTGAAGCTTTCTTT
D: TRBD1; J: TRBJ2-7; V: TRBV19; size: .; CDR3: CASSPGTGSYEQYF; DNA: TGTGCCAGTAGTCCGGGGACAGGGTCCTACGAGCAGTACTTC
D: .; J: TRBJ1-5; V: TRBV7-3; size: once; CDR3: CASSSMAGRPQHF; DNA: TGTGCCAGCAGCTCAATGGCGGGGAGGCCCCAGCATTTT
D: .; J: TRBJ1-5; V: TRBV13; size: .; CDR3: CASSFQGSNQPQHF; DNA: TGTGCCAGCAGCTTTCAGGGGAGCAATCAGCCCCAGCATTTT
D: TRBD1; J: TRBJ1-4; V: TRBV19; size: .; CDR3: CASATGTGSEKLFF; DNA: TGTGCCAGCGCGACCGGGACAGGGAGTGAAAAACTGTTTTTT
D: .; J: TRBJ2-2; V: TRBV5-6; size: once; CDR3: CASSLTVNTGELFF; DNA: TGTGCCAGCAGCTTGACAGTGAACACCGGGGAGCTGTTTTTT